The 18 T cell receptor beta chains presented below share a single source sample, sequenced in a study of T cell responses to AZD1222 COVID-19 vaccine. Using immunoSEQ multiplex PCR, the repertoire was profiled, and TCRdb retains in-frame clones only, with some absent. The table shows 15,000 to 20,000 clones, with roughly 89% occurring only once. Sequenced here: peripheral blood, sampled 28 days after the second AZD1222 dose. The receptor set was obtained from an adult who received the AZD1222 COVID-19 vaccine.

This clone was counted once. The CDR3 here is CASSAGTRTATQYF. The CDR3 nucleotides read TGTGCCAGCAGCGCCGGGACTAGGACAGCTACCCAGTACTTC. The chain carries TRBV2 and TRBJ2-5; 8 bases are a match to TRBD2. Germline CDR1 and CDR2: SNHLY and FYNNEI. The CDR3 spans 14 residues. V shed 6 bases and J 8 bases; nucleotides not matched to a gene: 11. Drawing the rest from reference TRBV2 and TRBJ2-5, the complete variable domain is EPEVTQTPSHQVTQMGQEVILRCVPISNHLYFYWYRQILGQKVEFLVSFYNNEISEKSEIFDDQFSVERPDGSNFTLKIRSTKLEDSAMYFCASSAGTRTATQYFGPGTRLLVL.

This chain links TRBV7-9 with TRBJ2-7; possibly TRBD2 for D (5 bases). The CDR3 covers 13 residues. Trimming shortened V by 6 bases and J by 3 bases, and 12 bases separated the two germline ends. Germline CDR1 and CDR2: SEHNR and FQNEAQ (reference sequence). CDR3 sequence: CASRSAAGYEQYF. CDR3 sequence (DNA): TGTGCCAGCAGGTCAGCCGCGGGCTACGAGCAGTACTTC. The whole variable domain, remainder taken from reference TRBV7-9 and TRBJ2-7, is DTGVSQNPRHKITKRGQNVTFRCDPISEHNRLYWYRQTLGQGPEFLTYFQNEAQLEKSRLLSDRFSAERPKGSFSTLEIQRTEQGDSAMYLCASRSAAGYEQYFGPGTRLTVT.

The CDR3 DNA sequence: TGTGCCATCAGTGAGGCCGGGGGCGATGGCTACACCTTC. The encoded protein is CAISEAGGDGYTF. V gene TRBV10-3 combines with J gene TRBJ1-2; D may be TRBD1 (6 bases). V was clipped by 2 bases and J by 6 bases, with 10 bases between them. CDR1 is ENHRY, CDR2 SYGVKD, per germline. The CDR3 loop spans 13 amino acids.

The chain uses TRBV28 and TRBJ2-3, with D unclear. The length of the CDR3 is 13 residues. In germline, CDR1 is MDHEN, CDR2 SYDVKM. Trimming removed 4 bases at V and 9 bases at J, with 14 bases between. The CDR3 spells CASSSGSTRTQYF. The CDR3 nucleotides are TGTGCCAGCAGTTCGGGCTCCACAAGAACGCAGTATTTT.

The CDR3 region is CASSGVGLAGGQETQYF. CDR3 DNA sequence: TGTGCCAGCAGCGGAGTAGGACTAGCGGGAGGGCAAGAGACCCAGTACTTC. The chain has TRBV28 and TRBJ2-5; TRBD2 aligns across 15 bases. CDR1 is MDHEN and CDR2 is SYDVKM in the germline V gene. V shed 6 bases, J shed 2 bases, and the junction held 7 bases outside the gene matches. CDR3 length: 17 amino acids.

The chain recombines TRBV10-3 with TRBJ2-7, with 7 bases fitting TRBD1. Looked up from germline, CDR1 is ENHRY and CDR2 is SYGVKD. Trimming at V came to 1 base and at J to 1 base, leaving 7 bases not matched to a gene. The CDR3 has 16 amino acids. The CDR3 DNA reads as TGTGCCATCAGTGAGTGGGGGACAGTTAAGTCCTACGAGCAGTACGTC. It encodes CAISEWGTVKSYEQYV.

J is TRBJ2-5 and V is TRBV29-1; 9 nucleotides line up with TRBD1. This CDR3 region has 13 residues. The germline gives CDR1 SQVTM, CDR2 ANQGSEA. Germline trimming cut 4 bases from V and 5 bases from J; bases unmatched to any gene: 5. The CDR3 nucleotides are TGCAGCGTTGCAACAGGGGGCGGGGAGACCCAGTACTTC. Protein: CSVATGGGETQYF.

The sample holds a few counts of this clone. The chain combines TRBV4-1 with TRBJ1-2; the match to TRBD1 covers 7 bases. Unmatched junction bases numbered 11, after V lost 6 bases and J lost 1 base. The CDR3 has 16 amino acids. Germline-derived CDR1 and CDR2 are MGHRA and YSYEKL. In DNA, the CDR3 is TGCGCCAGCAGGAGAGCAGGGGGAGTATTTAACTATGGCTACACCTTC. Translation: CASRRAGGVFNYGYTF.

This clone was seen a handful of times. The gene calls are TRBV12-2 and TRBJ1-3. TRBV12-2 is reported as a pseudogene. The CDR3 is 16 amino acids. CDR3 DNA: TGTGCAAGTCGCCCCGGGGGGGGAGTCTCTGGAAACACCATATATTTT. The encoded protein is CASRPGGGVSGNTIYF.

As to this clone: A read error may account for a junction end that differs from germline. This same CDR3 is encoded by further DNA sequences in the sample. V and J are TRBV25-1 and TRBJ1-2; 10 bases are a match to TRBD1. Germline V lookup: CDR1 MGHDK, CDR2 SYGVNS. The CDR3 is 18 residues long. The CDR3 here is CASSAPGTGDRLSYGYTF. CDR3 bases: TGTGCTAGCAGTGCTCCCGGGACAGGGGATCGTCTTAGCTATGGCTACACCTTC.

The chain couples TRBV18 to TRBJ2-2; D is unresolved. The CDR3 length is 14 residues. Germline values: CDR1 KGHSH, CDR2 LQKENI. V was cut by 5 bases and J by 0 bases, with 7 bases left in between. DNA of the CDR3: TGTGCCAGCTCATCAAGTTCGAACACCGGGGAGCTGTTTTTT. Encoded protein: CASSSSSNTGELFF.

The chain has TRBV12-1 and TRBJ2-7; TRBD1 is the table's D call and was not checked against the DNA. TRBV12-1 is a pseudogene segment. The CDR3 has 19 amino acids. In DNA, the CDR3 is TGTGCCAGCAGCCAAACCGGGGACAGGGGTCGGGATTTTTGGAGGGAGCAGTACTTC. Its protein product is CASSQTGDRGRDFWREQYF.

This chain joins TRBV6-4 and TRBJ2-7; either TRBD1 or TRBD2 may fit D (5 bases each). Germline V gives CDR1 MRHNA, CDR2 SNTAGT. The V and J ends lost 7 bases and 0 bases respectively, with 10 bases between them. This CDR3 contains 13 residues. The CDR3 bases are TGTGCCAGCACCTGGGACGCCTCCTACGAGCAGTACGTC. The encoded protein is CASTWDASYEQYV.

The chain employs TRBV28 and TRBJ2-7, with TRBD1 identical over 7 bases. Per the germline V gene, CDR1 is MDHEN and CDR2 is SYDVKM. The length of the CDR3 is 15 residues. With V trimmed by 1 base and J by 7 bases, 10 bases remained unmatched. The CDR3 nucleotides read TGTGCCAGCAGTTTATCGTTCACAGGGGCATGGGAGCAGTACTTC. It specifies CASSLSFTGAWEQYF.

This clone is a singleton in its sample. The chain links TRBV6-6 to TRBJ2-7; D may be TRBD2 (5 bases). Germline CDR1 is MNHNY and CDR2 is SVGAGI (reference sequence). Trimming took off 4 bases at V and 12 bases at J, with 16 bases between the two ends. The CDR3 runs to 12 residues. For the CDR3, the DNA is TGTGCCAGCAGTTCAGAGGGTTTGATCCTGTACGTC. The encoded protein is CASSSEGLILYV.

The V gene is TRBV5-1, the J gene TRBJ1-4; D call uncertain. Trimming removed 3 bases from V and 3 bases from J, with 9 bases in between. The CDR3 is 14 residues long. Germline lookup yields CDR1 SGHRS and CDR2 YFSETQ. CDR3 in DNA: TGCGCCAGCAGCTGGGCAGCGCCTAATGAAAAACTGTTTTTT. Protein product: CASSWAAPNEKLFF. The variable domain in full, completed from reference TRBV5-1 and TRBJ1-4, reads KAGVTQTPRYLIKTRGQQVTLSCSPISGHRSVSWYQQTPGQGLQFLFEYFSETQRNKGNFPGRFSGRQFSNSRSEMNVSTLELGDSALYLCASSWAAPNEKLFFGSGTQLSVL.

Written as DNA, the CDR3 is TGCGCCAGCAGCTTGGGGACGGAGACTAACTATGGCTACACCTTC. Protein product: CASSLGTETNYGYTF. V gene TRBV5-1 combines with J gene TRBJ1-2; D uncertain. Trimming pared 0 bases from V and 0 bases from J, leaving 9 bases between. This CDR3 spans 15 amino acids. The V gene's germline CDR1 is SGHRS and CDR2 YFSETQ.

The count of this clone is one. This chain links TRBV4-2 with TRBJ1-5; D unclear. The CDR3 is made up of 13 amino acids. V lost 4 bases and J lost 7, with 11 bases in between. Germline CDR1 LGHNA, CDR2 YNFKEQ. CDR3 nucleotides: TGTGCCAGCAGCCGAGCCACGCAGCAGCCCCAGCATTTT. Its protein is CASSRATQQPQHF.